This passage covers 5 T cell receptor beta chains from one sample sequenced in a study of blood T cell repertoires in COVID-19 (dated by TCRdb to about 2020). The library relied on the immunoSEQ multiplex PCR assay. Not all clones reach the TCRdb copy of this immuneACCESS table, which keeps in-frame sequences only. Checked studies attribute under half of the gap to unresolved V genes and leave the rest unexplained. In all, the sample holds 150,000 to 200,000 clones, and about nine tenths of those were seen once. Together, the top ten hold less than 3.5% of the sample. Sequenced sample: peripheral blood. Source of these receptors: a man in his 70s with acute or convalescent COVID-19.

This clone has just one count. The chain joins TRBV28 to TRBJ1-6, with 10 bases matching TRBD1. Germline CDR1 is MDHEN and CDR2 is SYDVKM. Germline trimming cut 3 bases from V and 7 bases from J; bases unmatched to any gene: 0. This CDR3 has 14 amino acids. In DNA, the CDR3 is TGTGCCAGCAGTTTGGGACAGGGGAATTCACCCCTCCACTTT. It encodes CASSLGQGNSPLHF.

The chain carries TRBV4-1 and TRBJ2-1; TRBD2 agrees at 7 bases. This CDR3 has 15 amino acids. Germline CDR1 MGHRA, CDR2 YSYEKL. J lost 5 bases, V lost 4 bases, and 8 bases had no gene match. The CDR3 loop reads CASSPGRNPNNEQFF. CDR3 nucleotide sequence: TGCGCCAGCAGCCCCGGGAGGAACCCCAACAATGAGCAGTTCTTC.

This clone was observed a single time. The chain joins TRBV5-4 to TRBJ2-3; TRBD2 aligns across 8 bases. The CDR3 consists of 15 residues. The germline V gene has CDR1 SGHNT and CDR2 YYREEE (reference sequence). The V gene end was trimmed by 4 bases and the J gene end by 3 bases; junction bases not matched to a gene: 7. CDR3 sequence: CASSPQAGVTDTQYF. Written as DNA, the CDR3 is TGTGCCAGCAGCCCTCAAGCGGGGGTTACAGATACGCAGTATTTT.

The V and J genes are TRBV5-6 and TRBJ2-2, with a tentative D call TRBD2 (7 bases). The CDR3 is 16 residues long. Germline values: CDR1 SGHDT, CDR2 YYEEEE. Trimming cost V 1 base and J 2 bases, with 12 bases left between them. CDR3 in amino acids: CASSLPGGYNTGELFF. The CDR3 DNA reads TGTGCCAGCAGCTTGCCGGGGGGCTACAACACCGGGGAGCTGTTTTTT.

This clone was picked up one time. The chain is built from TRBV5-4 and TRBJ2-1; TRBD1 matches 7 bases. CDR1 SGHNT and CDR2 YYREEE come from the germline V gene (reference sequence). The length of the CDR3 is 12 residues. V gave up 2 bases and J gave up 12 bases; unmatched junction bases: 5. The CDR3 reads CASSLTGEGQFF. The DNA for the CDR3 is TGTGCCAGCAGCTTAACAGGGGAAGGGCAGTTCTTC.